This T cell receptor beta chain was obtained from a study of blood T cells in healthy people across ages. Between the trimmed V and J ends, which lost 6 bases and 5 bases, there was a span of 16 bases. The CDR3 is 14 residues long. Germline CDR1 and CDR2: MNHEY and SVGAGI. Alongside a J-beta primer mix, a sample-barcoded 5' primer served in a second PCR lasting about 6 to 11 cycles. TCRdb re-called the 5' RACE reads with MiXCR, one entry per CDR3 protein. The data contain over 1,300,000 distinct CDR3 sequences, approximately 60% of them singletons. The sequence was collected from a man between 18 and 35 years old in good health. Sequencing input: blood. This chain joins TRBV6-5 and TRBJ1-1; D is unclear. Here the CDR3 reads CASSLLGTGTEAFF. DNA for the CDR3: TGTGCCAGCAGCCTCCTGGGTACCGGGACTGAAGCTTTCTTT.